The clone carrying this TCR beta chain was observed a few times. This entry is derived from a study of blood T cell repertoires in COVID-19. The data were produced by immunoSEQ multiplex PCR, yet TCRdb's version contains in-frame clones alone and is incomplete. Of 130,000 or so clones listed, approximately 80% are singletons. The TCR sequence derives from an elderly woman with acute or convalescent COVID-19. Sequencing used peripheral blood.

CDR3 loop: CASSDPQRGGWKIIGQETQYF. CDR3 DNA: TGTGCCAGCAGCGACCCCCAGCGGGGGGGCTGGAAGATAATAGGGCAAGAGACCCAGTACTTC. The chain employs TRBV9 and TRBJ2-5, with TRBD2 identical over 10 bases. The CDR3 consists of 21 residues. V shed 3 bases, J shed 2 bases, and the junction held 22 bases outside the gene matches. Germline-derived CDR1 and CDR2 are SGDLS and YYNGEE.